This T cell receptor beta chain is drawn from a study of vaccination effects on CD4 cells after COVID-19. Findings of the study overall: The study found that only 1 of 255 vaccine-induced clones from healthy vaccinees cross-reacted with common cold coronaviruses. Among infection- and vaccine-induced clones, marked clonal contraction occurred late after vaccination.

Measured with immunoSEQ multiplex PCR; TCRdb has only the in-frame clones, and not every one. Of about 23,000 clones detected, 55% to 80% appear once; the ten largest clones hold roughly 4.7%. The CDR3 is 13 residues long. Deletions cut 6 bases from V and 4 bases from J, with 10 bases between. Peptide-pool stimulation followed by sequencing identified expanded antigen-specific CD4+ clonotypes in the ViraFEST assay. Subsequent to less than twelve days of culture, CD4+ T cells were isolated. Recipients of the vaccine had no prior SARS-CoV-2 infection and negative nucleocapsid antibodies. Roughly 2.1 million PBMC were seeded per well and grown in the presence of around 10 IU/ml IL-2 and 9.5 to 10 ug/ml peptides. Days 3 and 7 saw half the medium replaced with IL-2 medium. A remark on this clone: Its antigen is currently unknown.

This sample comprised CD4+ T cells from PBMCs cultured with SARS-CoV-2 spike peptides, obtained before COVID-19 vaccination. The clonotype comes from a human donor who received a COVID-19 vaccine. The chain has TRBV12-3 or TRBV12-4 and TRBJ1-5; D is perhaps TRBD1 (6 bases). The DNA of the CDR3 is TGTGCCAGCAGGCTAGGGGGAAATCAGCCCCAGCATTTT. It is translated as CASRLGGNQPQHF.